The 20 T cell receptor beta chains given below trace back to one sample, sequenced in a study of blood T cell repertoires in COVID-19. Measured with immunoSEQ multiplex PCR; TCRdb has only the in-frame clones, and not every one. In the table there are about 36,000 clones, around four fifths of which are singletons. The sequenced sample consisted of peripheral blood. All receptors derive from a human donor in a cohort sampled during active COVID-19.

The V gene is TRBV7-6, the J gene TRBJ2-1; 10 bases align to TRBD1. This CDR3 comprises 14 residues. Germline lookup yields CDR1 SGHVS and CDR2 FNYEAQ. V shed 11 bases, J shed 7 bases, and the junction held 11 bases outside the gene matches. This chain's CDR3 is CASARQGALNEQFF. For the CDR3, the DNA is TGTGCCTCAGCCAGACAGGGGGCGTTGAATGAGCAGTTCTTC.

CDR3 sequence (DNA): TGTGCCAGCAGCTCAAACAGGGGAAGGGAGCAGTACTTC. Translated: CASSSNRGREQYF. This chain connects TRBV7-2 to TRBJ2-7; 7 positions match TRBD1. Germline V gives CDR1 SGHTA, CDR2 FQGNSA. There are 13 residues in the CDR3. With V trimmed by 4 bases and J by 7 bases, 7 bases remained unmatched.

The chain combines TRBV7-9 with TRBJ2-5; D uncertain. Per the germline V gene, CDR1 is SEHNR and CDR2 is FQNEAQ (reference sequence). The CDR3 length is 15 residues. Trimming pared 3 bases from V and 5 bases from J, leaving 16 bases between. For the CDR3, the DNA is TGTGCCAGCAGCTTCTCCCGCCGGGTTGGGGAGACCCAGTACTTC. This sequence encodes CASSFSRRVGETQYF.

The chain couples TRBV5-1 to TRBJ2-7; the D gene is possibly TRBD2 (6 bases). This CDR3 comprises 14 residues. CDR1 is SGHRS and CDR2 is YFSETQ in the germline V gene. V lost 1 base and J 6 bases, leaving 14 bases between the germline ends. CDR3 in DNA: TGCGCCAGCAGCTTGATGGGCCAGGGAGGCGAGCAGTACTTC. Protein: CASSLMGQGGEQYF.

The chain couples TRBV5-5 to TRBJ2-3, with TRBD2 matching over 10 bases. The germline V gene has CDR1 SGHKS and CDR2 YYEKEE (reference sequence). The CDR3 covers 15 residues. The trim removed 2 bases at V and 4 bases at J, leaving 4 bases unmatched. The CDR3 DNA is TGTGCCAGCAGCTTAGCGGGGGGGCTGCCAGATACGCAGTATTTT. The encoded protein is CASSLAGGLPDTQYF.

The V and J genes are TRBV4-3 and TRBJ1-4; TRBD1 aligns across 11 bases. This CDR3 region has 16 residues. V gave up 0 bases and J gave up 10 bases; unmatched junction bases: 7. Germline values: CDR1 LGHNA, CDR2 YSLEER. CDR3 sequence reads: CASSQDGQGARGKLFF. The CDR3 nucleotides are TGCGCCAGCAGCCAAGACGGACAGGGGGCGAGAGGAAAACTGTTTTTT.

The rearrangement uses TRBV11-2 and TRBJ2-5; a possible D gene is TRBD2 (5 bases). V was clipped by 1 base and J by 0 bases, with 9 bases between them. The germline gives CDR1 SGHAT, CDR2 FQNNGV. This CDR3 is built from 15 residues. The CDR3 DNA sequence: TGTGCCAGCAGCTTAGCACCGGGGAACCAAGAGACCCAGTACTTC. Translated, it gives CASSLAPGNQETQYF.

J is TRBJ2-1 and V is TRBV9; 12 bases align to TRBD2. This CDR3 comprises 15 residues. Germline lookup yields CDR1 SGDLS and CDR2 YYNGEE. J was trimmed by 6 bases and V by 3 bases; bases with no gene match: 4. In DNA, the CDR3 is TGTGCCAGCAGCGCTAGCGGGGGGGCCACCAATGAGCAGTTCTTC. Translated, it gives CASSASGGATNEQFF.

The sample holds a few counts of this clone. The V gene is TRBV5-6, the J gene TRBJ2-7; maybe TRBD2 (5 bases). CDR1 SGHDT and CDR2 YYEEEE come from the germline V gene. V lost 1 base, J lost 0 bases, and 20 bases lay in between. The CDR3 covers 18 residues. The CDR3 DNA reads TGTGCCAGCAGCTTGTCCCCCCTTAGGAGGCCTAGCTCCTACGAGCAGTACTTC. Protein: CASSLSPLRRPSSYEQYF.

The gene calls are TRBV10-3 and TRBJ1-2; the match to TRBD1 covers 8 bases. In germline, CDR1 is ENHRY, CDR2 SYGVKD. This CDR3 region has 15 residues. J lost 0 bases, V lost 5 bases, and 5 bases had no gene match. The CDR3: CAISHDRGANYGYTF. The DNA for the CDR3 is TGTGCCATCAGTCACGACAGGGGAGCTAACTATGGCTACACCTTC.

Only one count was recorded for this clone. The gene calls are TRBV23-1 and TRBJ2-2; 10 bases are shared with TRBD2. TRBV23-1 falls under the ORF class, with uncertain function. V shed 3 bases, J shed 8 bases, and the junction held 12 bases outside the gene matches. The CDR3 has 17 amino acids. The CDR3 DNA follows: TGCGCCAGCAGTCATCCCATAGCGGGGGGAAGGTCTGGGGAGCTGTTTTTT. Its protein product is CASSHPIAGGRSGELFF.

The genes are TRBV13 and TRBJ2-6, with D hard to call. Germline loops: CDR1 PRHDT, CDR2 FYEKMQ (reference sequence). This CDR3 spans 16 amino acids. V was trimmed by 3 bases and J by 1 base, leaving 10 bases between them. Here the CDR3 reads CASSLAGHSGANVLTF. CDR3 coding DNA: TGTGCCAGCAGCTTGGCAGGCCATTCTGGGGCCAACGTCCTGACTTTC.

Within the sample, this clone is large (0.1 to 1%). Written as DNA, the CDR3 is TGTGCCAGCAGTGGAATCGGGACAGGTAATAACTACGAGCAGTACTTC. Translating it yields CASSGIGTGNNYEQYF. The chain employs TRBV28 and TRBJ2-7; 8 bases are shared with TRBD1. Per germline, CDR1 MDHEN and CDR2 SYDVKM. The CDR3 totals 16 residues. J lost 3 bases, V lost 5 bases, and 12 bases had no gene match.

The genes are TRBV6-8 and TRBJ2-5; 15 nucleotides align to TRBD2. The V segment lost 7 bases and the J segment 1 base; nucleotides outside the gene matches: 10. The CDR3 has 18 amino acids. Germline V gene lookup returns CDR1 MNHGY and CDR2 SAAAGT. DNA of the CDR3: TGTGCCAGCATTACTCCGGGACTAGCGGGGGGTGTCCAAGAGACCCAGTACTTC. Amino acid sequence: CASITPGLAGGVQETQYF.

The chain links TRBV6-2 or TRBV6-3 to TRBJ1-1; D gene ambiguous. Germline CDR1 reads MNHEY; CDR2 reads SVGEGT. This CDR3 comprises 12 residues. Trimming pared 6 bases from V and 10 bases from J, leaving 15 bases between. CDR3 in amino acids: CASSFPARAAFF. Here the CDR3 DNA reads TGTGCCAGCAGCTTTCCCGCGAGGGCAGCTTTCTTT.

CDR3 residues: CASSLRYEQFF. The CDR3 DNA reads TGTGCCAGCAGTTTACGGTATGAGCAGTTCTTC. The chain recombines TRBV12-3 or TRBV12-4 with TRBJ2-1; D not certain. This CDR3 has 11 residues. The V and J ends lost 2 bases and 8 bases respectively, with 4 bases between them.

This chain links TRBV10-2 with TRBJ2-2; perhaps TRBD1 as D (5 bases). Trimming stripped 6 bases from V and 4 bases from J, with 12 bases between. The length of the CDR3 is 14 residues. The V gene's germline CDR1 is WSHSY and CDR2 SAAADI. The DNA for the CDR3 is TGCGCCAGCAGCAGCACAGGTGGCACCGGGGAGCTGTTTTTT. Its translation is CASSSTGGTGELFF.

This chain links TRBV28 with TRBJ1-2; TRBD1 matches 8 bases. CDR3 length: 16 amino acids. With V trimmed by 6 bases and J by 1 base, 10 bases remained unmatched. The germline CDR1 and CDR2 sequences are MDHEN and SYDVKM. The CDR3 DNA is TGTGCCAGCAGAAGCCCGGGACAGGCAAATAACTATGGCTACACCTTC. It is translated as CASRSPGQANNYGYTF.

This sequence joins TRBV19 and TRBJ1-1, with D unclear. The CDR3 covers 13 residues. V was trimmed by 7 bases and J by 3 bases, leaving 12 bases between them. CDR1 LNHDA and CDR2 SQIVND come from the germline V gene (reference sequence). The CDR3 here is CASKRDLDTEAFF. In DNA, the CDR3 is TGTGCCAGTAAGCGGGATCTGGACACTGAAGCTTTCTTT.

The CDR3 is CASSPPGQNRLNTEAFF. CDR3 coding DNA: TGTGCCAGCAGTCCTCCGGGACAGAACAGACTGAACACTGAAGCTTTCTTT. The chain carries TRBV6-6 and TRBJ1-1; 7 nucleotides match TRBD1. The CDR3 length is 17 residues. Germline V gene sequence: CDR1 MNHNY, CDR2 SVGAGI (reference sequence). The V gene end was trimmed by 5 bases and the J gene end by 0 bases; junction bases not matched to a gene: 12.